This TCR beta chain originates from a study of cytomegalovirus exposure and HLA in healthy donors. The study ran its PCR with 60 Vbeta and 13 Jbeta primers. The data were produced by immunoSEQ multiplex PCR, yet TCRdb's version contains in-frame clones alone and is incomplete. The data show roughly 170,000 clones, roughly four fifths seen once. This clone was recorded a few times. What it binds is not known. General study points: In a later analysis, a missense DCLRE1C variant was linked to TCR beta V- and J-gene trimming. Later on, analysis showed that most CMV-associated TCR beta chains appeared to be HLA-restricted. Presence/absence analyses assumed roughly uniform sequencing depth across donors, which may not hold.

The length of the CDR3 is 15 residues. Per germline, CDR1 SGDLS and CDR2 YYNGEE. The V end was cut by 0 bases, the J end by 8 bases, with 14 bases between. Likely unrecorded immune exposures existed in these nominally healthy donors. The clonotype comes from a middle-aged man in good health and CMV-seronegative. The V and J genes are TRBV9 and TRBJ1-4; D possibly corresponds to TRBD1 (5 bases). Material for sequencing was PBMCs. The CDR3, as DNA: TGTGCCAGCAGCGTAGGAGCCAGGGTGAGCGAAAAACTGTTTTTT. It yields the protein CASSVGARVSEKLFF.